The T cell receptor (beta chain) under discussion was sequenced for a study of cytomegalovirus exposure and HLA in healthy donors. In this sample, this clone turned up a few times. This sample also contains other DNA sequences that code for the same CDR3. Both 60 Vbeta primers and 13 Jbeta primers went into the PCR. The data were produced by immunoSEQ multiplex PCR, yet TCRdb's version contains in-frame clones alone and is incomplete. The sample lists 100,000 to 150,000 clones; less than 80% were seen once. The sequenced material came from PBMCs. The TCR comes from a man between 35 and 55 years old in good health and CMV-seropositive.

In DNA form, the CDR3 reads TGTGCCAGCTCACCAAGACTAGCGGGAGCCAATGAGCAGTTCTTC. Encoded protein: CASSPRLAGANEQFF. This chain uses TRBV18 with TRBJ2-1, with TRBD2 identical over 12 bases. CDR3 length equals 15 residues. Germline V lookup: CDR1 KGHSH, CDR2 LQKENI. V shed 2 bases and J 6 bases; nucleotides not matched to a gene: 2. The variable domain in full, completed from reference TRBV18 and TRBJ2-1, reads NAGVMQNPRHLVRRRGQEARLRCSPMKGHSHVYWYRQLPEEGLKFMVYLQKENIIDESGMPKERFSAEFPKEGPSILRIQQVVRGDSAAYFCASSPRLAGANEQFFGPGTRLTVL.